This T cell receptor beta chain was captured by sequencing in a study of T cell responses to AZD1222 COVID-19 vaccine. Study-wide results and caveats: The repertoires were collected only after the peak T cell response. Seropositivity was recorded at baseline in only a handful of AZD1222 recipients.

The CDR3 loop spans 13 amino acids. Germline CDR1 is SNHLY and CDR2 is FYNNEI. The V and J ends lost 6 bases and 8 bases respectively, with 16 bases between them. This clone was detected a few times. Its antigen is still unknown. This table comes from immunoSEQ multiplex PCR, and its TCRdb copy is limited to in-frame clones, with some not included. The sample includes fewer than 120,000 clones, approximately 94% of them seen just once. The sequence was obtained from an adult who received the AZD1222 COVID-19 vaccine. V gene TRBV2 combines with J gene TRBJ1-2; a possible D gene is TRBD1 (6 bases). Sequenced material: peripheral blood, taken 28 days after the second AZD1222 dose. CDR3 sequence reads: CASRRQAVGGYTF. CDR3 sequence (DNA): TGTGCCAGCAGACGACAGGCTGTGGGCGGCTACACCTTC.